The source of this T cell receptor (beta chain) is a study of blood T cell repertoires in COVID-19. On the study more broadly: Whether acute or convalescent, the COVID-19 samples came from the United States, Italy and Spain. T cells, B-cell-depleted T cells, or PBMCs provided the cDNA or gDNA that served as material.

In the original analysis: For nucleated cells, counts were estimated from reference gene primer amplification. Using immunoSEQ multiplex PCR, the repertoire was profiled, and TCRdb retains in-frame clones only, with some absent. V and J calls and clone size come straight from that table; D and trimming were deduced from the DNA. The repertoire includes under 150,000 clones, about four fifths of them detected once, and less than 4% sits in the top ten. The clonotype originates from a woman between 55 and 75 years old with acute or convalescent COVID-19. The source material was peripheral blood.

The CDR3 DNA reads TGCGCCAGCAGCTCACAGGGGGTGGAGACCCAGTACTTC. This encodes CASSSQGVETQYF. V is TRBV5-1 and J is TRBJ2-5, with 8 nucleotides matching TRBD1. CDR1 is SGHRS, CDR2 YFSETQ, per germline. The CDR3 contains 13 residues. The V segment lost 3 bases and the J segment 5 bases; nucleotides outside the gene matches: 3.